A selection of T cell receptor beta chains follows, all from one sample in a study of control samples from healthy donors and cancer patients. Generated by immunoSEQ multiplex PCR, the TCRdb table keeps only in-frame clones and is missing some. The sample has about 140,000 clones; 88% are singletons. Sample: blood. Every receptor here comes from a woman aged 30 to 39 in good health. Each CDR3 is given with its conserved first and last residue. A D gene is named only where the DNA matches it firmly. Size tells how often a clone was seen (once, few, many) or the class of an expanded clone, and some rows leave it out.

.	TRBV30	once	TRBJ2-2	CAWSVHSTGELFF	TGTGCCTGGAGTGTACACTCTACCGGGGAGCTGTTTTTT
.	TRBV4-2	few	TRBJ2-1	CASSQDLGGHNEQFF	TGTGCCAGCAGCCAAGATTTGGGCGGCCACAATGAGCAGTTCTTC
.	TRBV6-5	.	TRBJ1-2	CASSSWTENYGYTF	TGTGCCAGCAGCTCTTGGACGGAGAACTATGGCTACACCTTC
.	TRBV25-1	.	TRBJ1-4	CASSDLAVGEKLFF	TGTGCCAGCAGTGATTTGGCAGTTGGAGAAAAACTGTTTTTT
TRBD1	TRBV6-5	.	TRBJ2-7	CASSYSGQGWYEQYF	TGTGCCAGCAGTTACTCGGGACAGGGCTGGTACGAGCAGTACTTC
.	TRBV5-5	.	TRBJ2-1	CASSFSGPENEQFF	TGTGCCAGCAGCTTCAGCGGGCCGGAAAATGAGCAGTTCTTC
TRBD1	TRBV11-2	.	TRBJ1-3	CASSRTGVSGNTIYF	TGTGCCAGCAGCAGGACAGGAGTCTCTGGAAACACCATATATTTT
.	TRBV12-3/TRBV12-4	.	TRBJ1-2	CASSLFTRGYTF	TGTGCCAGCAGTTTATTTACGAGGGGCTACACCTTC
.	TRBV5-6	.	TRBJ1-2	CASSFVEVSNYGYTF	TGTGCCAGCAGCTTCGTGGAAGTTTCTAACTATGGCTACACCTTC
.	TRBV27	.	TRBJ2-2	CASSLVQGTGTGELFF	TGTGCCAGCAGTTTAGTTCAGGGGACGGGAACCGGGGAGCTGTTTTTT
TRBD2	TRBV7-2	.	TRBJ2-1	CASSLSGSLYEQFF	TGTGCCAGCAGCCTGAGCGGGAGTTTGTATGAGCAGTTCTTC
.	TRBV18	.	TRBJ1-5	CASSPGTLNQPQHF	TGTGCCAGCTCACCCGGGACACTAAATCAGCCCCAGCATTTT
.	TRBV2	.	TRBJ1-2	CASRRTLMTVQYGYTF	TGTGCCAGCAGACGAACATTGATGACAGTTCAGTATGGCTACACCTTC
.	TRBV4-2	.	TRBJ1-1	CASSQVVSEADEAFF	TGTGCCAGCAGCCAAGTGGTGTCGGAAGCAGATGAAGCTTTCTTT
.	TRBV5-1	.	TRBJ2-1	CASSLGGGINEQFF	TGCGCCAGCAGCTTGGGTGGCGGGATTAATGAGCAGTTCTTC
.	TRBV29-1	.	TRBJ1-2	CSVGGFGWAGYTF	TGCAGCGTCGGGGGGTTTGGGTGGGCTGGCTACACCTTC
.	TRBV7-3	few	TRBJ1-6	CASSLEAGRNSPLHF	TGTGCCAGCAGCCTGGAAGCAGGGCGGAATTCACCCCTCCACTTT
TRBD1	TRBV7-9	.	TRBJ1-1	CASSSTDRVWTEAFF	TGTGCCAGCAGCTCGACAGACAGGGTGTGGACTGAAGCTTTCTTT
.	TRBV6-2/TRBV6-3	few	TRBJ1-1	CASSYESGNTEAFF	TGTGCCAGCAGTTATGAGTCGGGGAACACTGAAGCTTTCTTT
TRBD2	TRBV5-1	.	TRBJ2-2	CASSSGRQNTGELFF	TGCGCCAGCAGTAGCGGGAGGCAAAACACCGGGGAGCTGTTTTTT
.	TRBV5-1	.	TRBJ2-3	CASSLDRPGATDTQYF	TGCGCCAGCAGCTTGGATCGACCGGGAGCGACAGATACGCAGTATTTT
.	TRBV6-5	.	TRBJ1-2	CASCPWTGSKGYTF	TGTGCCAGCTGTCCGTGGACGGGATCGAAGGGCTACACCTTC
.	TRBV5-4	.	TRBJ2-7	CASSLGSDYTTYEQYF	TGTGCCAGCAGCTTGGGGTCCGACTATACTACCTACGAGCAGTACTTC
TRBD2	TRBV24-1	.	TRBJ2-1	CATSDAGLAFNEQFF	TGTGCCACCAGTGACGCGGGACTAGCGTTCAATGAGCAGTTCTTC
.	TRBV9	.	TRBJ1-1	CASGTSNTEAFF	TGTGCCAGCGGGACATCTAACACTGAAGCTTTCTTT
TRBD1	TRBV7-9	.	TRBJ2-7	CASSPRDRDYEQYF	TGTGCCAGCAGCCCCCGCGACAGGGACTACGAGCAGTACTTC
.	TRBV4-2	.	TRBJ1-1	CASSPAQDGNTEAFF	TGTGCCAGCAGCCCTGCACAGGACGGGAACACTGAAGCTTTCTTT